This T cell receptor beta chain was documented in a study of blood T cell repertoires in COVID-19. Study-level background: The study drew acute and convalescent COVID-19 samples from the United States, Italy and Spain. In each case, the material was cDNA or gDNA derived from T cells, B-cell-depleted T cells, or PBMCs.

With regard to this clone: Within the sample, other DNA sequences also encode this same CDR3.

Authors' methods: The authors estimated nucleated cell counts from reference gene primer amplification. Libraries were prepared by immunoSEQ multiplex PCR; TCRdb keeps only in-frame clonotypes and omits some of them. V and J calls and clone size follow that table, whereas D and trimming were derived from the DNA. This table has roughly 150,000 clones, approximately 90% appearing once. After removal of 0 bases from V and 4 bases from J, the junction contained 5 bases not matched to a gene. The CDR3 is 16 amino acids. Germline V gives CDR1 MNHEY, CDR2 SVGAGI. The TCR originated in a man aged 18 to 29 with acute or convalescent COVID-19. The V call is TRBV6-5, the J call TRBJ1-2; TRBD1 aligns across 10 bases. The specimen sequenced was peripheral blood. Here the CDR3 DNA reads TGTGCCAGCAGTTACTCAAGGACAGGGGGTGGCTATGGCTACACCTTC. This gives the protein CASSYSRTGGGYGYTF.